The 23 T cell receptor beta chains below were found in one sample sequenced in a study of graft-versus-host responses after intestinal transplantation. Processing released intraepithelial and lamina propria lymphocytes from the graft tissue. Produced via immunoSEQ multiplex PCR; TCRdb's table is partial and in-frame only. This sample has 14,000 to 15,000 clones, with 59% found just once. Specimen: ileum tissue, collected 524 days after transplant. These receptors originate from a human patient who received an intestinal transplant, so some T cells may come from the graft donor.

V is TRBV11-1 and J is TRBJ2-6; D might be TRBD1 (6 bases). Germline assignment: CDR1 SGHAT and CDR2 FQDESV (reference sequence). CDR3 length: 16 residues. The V end was cut by 1 base, the J end by 2 bases, with 9 bases between. This chain's CDR3 is CASSLDAGAGANVLTF. The CDR3 DNA follows: TGTGCCAGCAGCTTAGATGCAGGGGCTGGGGCCAACGTCCTGACTTTC. Combining the CDR3 with reference TRBV11-1 and TRBJ2-6 gives the whole variable domain EAEVAQSPRYKITEKSQAVAFWCDPISGHATLYWYRQILGQGPELLVQFQDESVVDDSQLPKDRFSAERLKGVDSTLKIQPAELGDSAMYLCASSLDAGAGANVLTFGAGSRLTVL.

The table lists this clone with a few counts. The J gene is TRBJ1-2, the V gene TRBV5-1; maybe TRBD1 (5 bases). This CDR3 has 14 amino acids. The germline CDR1 and CDR2 sequences are SGHRS and YFSETQ. Trimming removed 0 bases from V and 7 bases from J, with 13 bases in between. CDR3 loop: CASSLEGREVGYTF. The CDR3 bases are TGCGCCAGCAGCTTGGAAGGCAGGGAGGTTGGCTACACCTTC.

J is TRBJ2-3 and V is TRBV5-6; D might be TRBD2 (5 bases). The CDR3 length is 17 residues. V dropped 0 bases and J dropped 2 bases, with 16 bases sitting between them. CDR1 is SGHDT, CDR2 YYEEEE, per germline. The CDR3 reads CASSLGPGGPSTDTQYF. The CDR3 DNA follows: TGTGCCAGCAGCTTGGGGCCGGGCGGGCCATCCACAGATACGCAGTATTTT.

The V gene is TRBV21-1, the J gene TRBJ2-7; the table assigns TRBD1, which was not confirmed against the DNA. TRBV21-1 is a known pseudogene. The CDR3 extends over 19 amino acids. This chain's CDR3 is CASDLTRDSPLLSSYEQYF. For the CDR3, the DNA is TGTGCCAGCGACCTAACCCGGGACAGTCCTCTCTTAAGCTCCTACGAGCAGTACTTC.

This clone was detected only a few times. J is TRBJ1-1 and V is TRBV27; D gene ambiguous. CDR1 and CDR2 from the germline V gene are MNHEY and SMNVEV (reference sequence). The CDR3 has 12 amino acids. The CDR3 sequence is CASAAMNTEAFF. Written as DNA, the CDR3 is TGTGCTTCGGCGGCGATGAACACTGAAGCTTTCTTT.

This rearrangement joins TRBV4-3 to TRBJ1-4, with 7 bases lining up with TRBD1. Losses at the gene ends were 4 bases for V and 8 bases for J; bases not matched to a gene: 4. The CDR3 runs 13 residues. CDR1 is LGHNA, CDR2 YSLEER, per germline. CDR3 in DNA: TGCGCCAGCAGCCTACAGGGGAGCGAAAAACTGTTTTTT. This encodes CASSLQGSEKLFF.

The chain carries TRBV18 and TRBJ1-5, with 11 bases fitting TRBD1. Trimming at V came to 5 bases and at J to 8 bases, leaving 8 bases not matched to a gene. This CDR3 region has 15 residues. Per germline, CDR1 KGHSH and CDR2 LQKENI. CDR3 coding DNA: TGTGCCAGCTCAGATCGGACAGGGGGCATGGAGCCCCAGCATTTT. It encodes CASSDRTGGMEPQHF.

This clone was seen only a few times. The genes are TRBV10-2 and TRBJ1-2, with D perhaps TRBD1 (5 bases). Per germline, CDR1 WSHSY and CDR2 SAAADI. V was clipped by 11 bases and J by 3 bases, with 13 bases between them. This CDR3 spans 12 amino acids. As DNA, the CDR3 is TGCGCCCTCCGAAGGGGTGACTATGGCTACACCTTC. As protein: CALRRGDYGYTF.

The chain recombines TRBV19 with TRBJ2-1, with 12 bases identical to TRBD1. The germline gives CDR1 LNHDA, CDR2 SQIVND (reference sequence). This CDR3 spans 15 amino acids. With V trimmed by 4 bases and J by 7 bases, 5 bases remained unmatched. The CDR3 spells CASSNPGQGANEQFF. The CDR3 DNA follows: TGTGCCAGTAGTAATCCGGGACAGGGGGCGAATGAGCAGTTCTTC.

The chain combines TRBV7-2 with TRBJ2-7, with D maybe TRBD2 (5 bases). With 1 base removed from V and 4 bases from J, the gap between germline ends came to 17 bases. This CDR3 region has 16 residues. Germline-derived CDR1 and CDR2 are SGHTA and FQGNSA. For the CDR3, the DNA is TGTGCCAGCAGCTTAGAGCGGACCGAGTACGGTTACGAGCAGTACTTC. Encoded protein: CASSLERTEYGYEQYF.

V usage is TRBV6-5 and J usage is TRBJ2-2; a weak D match, TRBD2 (6 bases). The germline V gene has CDR1 MNHEY and CDR2 SVGAGI. The CDR3 covers 15 residues. The ends were cut back, 8 bases at V and 9 bases at J, with 22 bases in the middle. The DNA of the CDR3 is TGTGCCAGCGCGTATGCGGGGAGGTCGGCCCGGGAGCTGTTTTTT. Its protein product is CASAYAGRSARELFF.

The genes are TRBV7-9 and TRBJ1-2, with D possibly matching TRBD1 (6 bases). CDR1 and CDR2 from the germline V gene are SEHNR and FQNEAQ (reference sequence). The CDR3 sequence is 15 residues long. V was trimmed by 0 bases and J by 4 bases, leaving 12 bases between them. The CDR3 region is CASSLAGGASYGYTF. CDR3 nucleotides: TGTGCCAGCAGCTTAGCAGGGGGAGCTTCCTATGGCTACACCTTC.

On this clone itself: At the DNA level, this CDR3 is encoded by other sequences in the same sample as well. The chain carries TRBV5-1 and TRBJ2-5, with TRBD2 identical over 10 bases. The CDR3 extends over 14 amino acids. Germline CDR1 reads SGHRS; CDR2 reads YFSETQ. V trimming: 2 bases; J trimming: 2 bases; junction bases outside the gene matches: 0. The chain's CDR3 is CASSLAGGQETQYF. CDR3 sequence (DNA): TGCGCCAGCAGCTTAGCGGGGGGGCAAGAGACCCAGTACTTC.

This chain uses TRBV6-5 with TRBJ2-7, with D uncertain. The V end lost 4 bases, the J end lost 3 bases, and 13 bases lay between the germline ends. Germline V CDR1 and CDR2: MNHEY, SVGAGI. This CDR3 spans 14 amino acids. CDR3 region: CASSFSGFLYEQYF. The CDR3, as DNA: TGTGCCAGCAGTTTCTCCGGGTTCCTCTACGAGCAGTACTTC.

The chain is built from TRBV5-1 and TRBJ2-5; no definite D call. V was clipped by 0 bases and J by 1 base, with 10 bases between them. Germline V gene sequence: CDR1 SGHRS, CDR2 YFSETQ. The CDR3 has 15 residues. This CDR3 reads CASSLAWQFQETQYF. The DNA of the CDR3 is TGCGCCAGCAGCTTGGCCTGGCAGTTCCAAGAGACCCAGTACTTC.

V usage is TRBV29-1 and J usage is TRBJ1-1, with 8 bases identical to TRBD1. Trimming at V came to 6 bases and at J to 2 bases, leaving 5 bases not matched to a gene. The germline CDR1 and CDR2 sequences are SQVTM and ANQGSEA. The CDR3 is 13 residues long. The CDR3 reads CSVTPGGNTEAFF. In DNA, the CDR3 is TGCAGCGTCACACCAGGGGGCAACACTGAAGCTTTCTTT.

The chain links TRBV7-8 to TRBJ1-1; 8 bases match TRBD1. The germline V gene has CDR1 SGHVS and CDR2 FQNEAQ. J was trimmed by 0 bases and V by 5 bases; bases with no gene match: 8. The CDR3 runs to 16 residues. CDR3 nucleotide sequence: TGTGCCAGCAGCCTCCTCCGACAGGGGATGAACACTGAAGCTTTCTTT. This sequence encodes CASSLLRQGMNTEAFF.

This clone has more than one count but fewer than ten. V usage is TRBV29-1 and J usage is TRBJ2-1; 7 nucleotides agree with TRBD1. V lost 3 bases, J lost 0 bases, and 2 bases stayed unmatched. Germline loops: CDR1 SQVTM, CDR2 ANQGSEA. CDR3 length: 14 residues. The CDR3 here is CSVDRDSSYNEQFF. CDR3 DNA sequence: TGCAGCGTTGACCGGGACAGCTCCTACAATGAGCAGTTCTTC.

The rearrangement uses TRBV28 and TRBJ2-3, with 7 bases matching TRBD1. This CDR3 comprises 16 residues. Germline loops: CDR1 MDHEN, CDR2 SYDVKM. V gave up 5 bases and J gave up 7 bases; unmatched junction bases: 15. The CDR3 is CASSPRTGWYDYTQYF. The CDR3 DNA reads as TGTGCCAGCAGTCCCCGGACAGGTTGGTATGATTATACGCAGTATTTT.

The gene calls are TRBV6-6 and TRBJ2-5; 7 nucleotides match TRBD2. The V gene end was trimmed by 6 bases and the J gene end by 4 bases; junction bases not matched to a gene: 5. This CDR3 spans 13 amino acids. Germline values: CDR1 MNHNY, CDR2 SVGAGI (reference sequence). The CDR3 loop is CASSPTSPETQYF. Written as DNA, the CDR3 is TGTGCCAGCAGCCCGACTAGCCCAGAGACCCAGTACTTC.

This chain links TRBV25-1 with TRBJ1-1; D is ambiguous. The germline V gene has CDR1 MGHDK and CDR2 SYGVNS. V gave up 6 bases and J gave up 3 bases, with 11 bases separating them. The CDR3 consists of 13 residues. CDR3 amino acids: CASRKQTHTEAFF. Written as DNA, the CDR3 is TGTGCCAGCAGAAAGCAGACACACACTGAAGCTTTCTTT.

This clone came up a few times. This chain uses TRBV19 with TRBJ2-7; D call uncertain. Germline V gene data show CDR1 as LNHDA and CDR2 as SQIVND (reference sequence). The CDR3 covers 15 residues. The V end lost 2 bases, the J end lost 0 bases, and 11 bases lay between the germline ends. This chain's CDR3 is CASSIMLGPSYEQYF. Written as DNA, the CDR3 is TGTGCCAGTAGTATAATGCTGGGCCCCTCCTACGAGCAGTACTTC.

The chain carries TRBV11-2 and TRBJ1-3; no reliable D call. Trimming shortened V by 0 bases and J by 4 bases, and 16 bases separated the two germline ends. The CDR3 spans 17 residues. The germline CDR1 and CDR2 sequences are SGHAT and FQNNGV. CDR3 in DNA: TGTGCCAGCAGCTTAGATCATATCAGATCGTCGGGAAACACCATATATTTT. Its protein is CASSLDHIRSSGNTIYF.